The sequence of this TCR beta chain was determined in a study of T-cell memory formation after mild COVID-19. Using its own MiXCR run on the 5' RACE reads, TCRdb lists one record per CDR3 protein. The sample lists 540,000 or so distinct CDR3 sequences; around 21% were seen once. Germline CDR1 is DFQATT and CDR2 is SNEGSKA (reference sequence). V lost 2 bases and J 3 bases, leaving 11 bases between the germline ends. The CDR3 has 14 residues. This clonotype was counted a few times. Sequencing was performed on PBMCs or a T cell subset sorted from them (not recorded which). The clonotype comes from an adult woman who had mild COVID-19 (a few samples of this study predate the infection). Cell type and time point are not known. The chain recombines TRBV20-1 with TRBJ1-5; D gene ambiguous. CDR3 residues: CSARPPALNQPQHF. The DNA of the CDR3 is TGCAGTGCTAGACCACCGGCACTCAATCAGCCCCAGCATTTT.